Shown below are 7 T cell receptor beta chains from a single sample sequenced in a study of Graves' ophthalmopathy and Graves' hyperthyroidism (dated 2018 in TCRdb). The sequencer was an Illumina HiSeq 2000. TCR beta CDR3 regions were amplified from RNA transcripts for repertoire sequencing. The first round was an RT-PCR using HTBI primers with the Qiagen OneStep RT-PCR kit, and this first round was followed by a second-round multiplex PCR, then size selection and purification. TCRdb reanalyzed the raw reads on its own, using fastp at Q25 for trimming and MiXCR for clone calling, and kept in-frame beta chains. Rows are unified per CDR3 protein, each entry keeping the most common DNA and genes. The sample table shows under 200,000 distinct CDR3 sequences, and 37% are seen once. In total, the top ten clones hold less than 6% of the sample. The source material was peripheral blood. The source of these receptors is a woman aged 40-49 years with Graves' ophthalmopathy. Donor details come from another sample of the same person, matched by shared clones.

The V call is TRBV28, the J call TRBJ1-1, with D tentatively TRBD1 (5 bases). V shed 4 bases and J shed 5 bases, with 11 bases lying between them. Germline V gene lookup returns CDR1 MDHEN and CDR2 SYDVKM. This CDR3 is 13 amino acids long. For the CDR3, the DNA is TGTGCCAGCAGTTCAGGGATGAGGACTGAAGCTTTCTTT. Protein product: CASSSGMRTEAFF. The complete variable domain, with remaining parts taken from reference TRBV28 and TRBJ1-1, reads DVKVTQSSRYLVKRTGEKVFLECVQDMDHENMFWYRQDPGLGLRLIYFSYDVKMKEKGDIPEGYSVSREKKERFSLILESASTNQTSMYLCASSSGMRTEAFFGQGTRLTVV.

At least ten counts were recorded for this clonotype. The rearrangement uses TRBV30 and TRBJ2-5, with D possibly matching TRBD2 (5 bases). V was shortened by 5 bases and J by 7 bases, with 17 bases between the two germline ends. Germline CDR1 is GTSNPN and CDR2 is SVGIG (reference sequence). This CDR3 is built from 13 residues. The CDR3 nucleotides read TGTGCCTGGGAGCTCGACCTAGGGAGGACCCAGTACTTC. Amino acids: CAWELDLGRTQYF.

V and J are TRBV6-1 and TRBJ2-5, with D possibly TRBD2 on 5 matching bases. The CDR3 extends over 15 amino acids. V was pared by 0 bases and J by 2 bases, with 10 bases between. CDR1 is MNHNS, CDR2 SASEGT, per germline. For the CDR3, the DNA is TGTGCCAGCAGTGAAGCGGAGAGGGAACAAGAGACCCAGTACTTC. This gives the protein CASSEAEREQETQYF.

V usage is TRBV30 and J usage is TRBJ2-7; D is unclear. Germline-derived CDR1 and CDR2 are GTSNPN and SVGIG (reference sequence). The CDR3 sequence is 12 residues long. Deletions cut 0 bases from V and 7 bases from J, with 10 bases between. The CDR3 nucleotides read TGTGCCTGGAGTGTACCCGTACGGGAGCAGTACTTC. Amino acid sequence: CAWSVPVREQYF.

Ten or more counts support this clonotype. This chain uses TRBV15 with TRBJ2-5; 7 nucleotides agree with TRBD2. V gave up 0 bases and J gave up 6 bases; unmatched junction bases: 4. Germline CDR1 and CDR2: LNHNV and YYDKDF (reference sequence). The CDR3 consists of 14 residues. DNA of the CDR3: TGTGCCACCAGCAGAGATGGGGGGGTTCAGACCCAGTACTTC. It codes for CATSRDGGVQTQYF.

This clonotype was seen ten or more times. V gene TRBV28 combines with J gene TRBJ1-3, with D uncertain. The CDR3 spans 11 residues. Germline loops: CDR1 MDHEN, CDR2 SYDVKM. V lost 8 bases to trimming and J lost 8 bases, with 10 bases between them. This CDR3 reads CASLEAHTIYF. CDR3 sequence (DNA): TGTGCCAGCCTGGAGGCCCACACCATATATTTT.

The V and J genes are TRBV5-1 and TRBJ1-1; weak D call: TRBD1 (5 bases). The CDR3 has 12 amino acids. V shed 6 bases and J shed 10 bases, with 16 bases lying between them. In germline, CDR1 is SGHRS, CDR2 YFSETQ. CDR3 sequence (DNA): TGCGCCAGCAATGCGGACGGGGCCCGAGCTTTCTTT. This codes for CASNADGARAFF.